Below, 3 T cell receptor beta chains from the same sample are listed, as sequenced in a study of blood T cell repertoires in COVID-19. Some clones are missing from TCRdb's copy, which holds only in-frame ones; the method was immunoSEQ multiplex PCR. The table has about 140,000 clones, over 70% seen once; the top ten hold 2% to 3%. Sequenced sample: peripheral blood. The receptors were gathered from a man aged 45-60 years with active COVID-19.

A single count supports this clone. This rearrangement joins TRBV7-2 to TRBJ1-2; possible D gene TRBD1, 5 bases. The CDR3 sequence is 13 residues long. The germline gives CDR1 SGHTA, CDR2 FQGNSA. Trimming took 2 bases from V and 8 from J, leaving 12 bases between them. CDR3 nucleotides: TGTGCCAGCAGCTTACCAGGAAGGGGAGGCTACACCTTC. Its translation is CASSLPGRGGYTF. The whole variable domain, remainder taken from reference TRBV7-2 and TRBJ1-2, is GAGVSQSPSNKVTEKGKDVELRCDPISGHTALYWYRQSLGQGLEFLIYFQGNSAPDKSGLPSDRFSAERTGGSVSTLTIQRTQQEDSAVYLCASSLPGRGGYTFGSGTRLTVV.

This chain connects TRBV9 to TRBJ1-4, with D possibly TRBD1 on 6 matching bases. The V end lost 3 bases, the J end lost 8 bases, and 14 bases lay between the germline ends. The CDR3 loop spans 14 amino acids. Germline CDR1 SGDLS, CDR2 YYNGEE. CDR3 in DNA: TGTGCCAGCAGCGCTGGGGGGGCGCAGGAAAAACTGTTTTTT. Residues: CASSAGGAQEKLFF.

The V call is TRBV11-2, the J call TRBJ1-2; a possible D gene is TRBD1 (6 bases). Trimming cost V 0 bases and J 7 bases, with 21 bases left between them. This CDR3 comprises 17 residues. CDR1 is SGHAT and CDR2 is FQNNGV in the germline V gene. CDR3 sequence reads: CASSLDLYKLGATGYTF. CDR3 nucleotide sequence: TGTGCCAGCAGCTTAGATCTGTATAAGTTGGGGGCGACTGGCTACACCTTC. The variable domain in full, with the rest retrieved from reference TRBV11-2 and TRBJ1-2, is EAGVAQSPRYKIIEKRQSVAFWCNPISGHATLYWYQQILGQGPKLLIQFQNNGVVDDSQLPKDRFSAERLKGVDSTLKIQPAKLEDSAVYLCASSLDLYKLGATGYTFGSGTRLTVV.